This is a list of T cell receptor beta chains from one sample in a study of blood T cells in healthy people across ages. TCRdb used MiXCR to reprocess the 5' RACE reads, holding one entry per CDR3 protein. Here the sample spans about 600,000 distinct CDR3 sequences, around half being singletons. The sequenced sample was blood. These receptor sequences come from a man aged 80 or over in good health. The CDR3 runs from the conserved cysteine through the conserved F or W. Each record gives: J gene, clone size, V gene, D gene, CDR3 DNA, CDR3 protein. The D gene is left open where the match is weak. Expanded clones are given a class, and other clones once, few, many or no size at all.

TRBJ1-2 | NA | TRBV14 | NA | TGTGCCAGCAGTCAAGGATGGTTGGTATCAGGCTACACCTTC | CASSQGWLVSGYTF
TRBJ2-5 | many | TRBV6-6 | TRBD2 | TGTGCCAGCAGAAGGACTAGCGGGGGGGAGACCCAGTACTTC | CASRRTSGGETQYF
TRBJ2-5 | few | TRBV5-1 | NA | TGCGCCAGCAGCCCCACCTATGCCTCATCGGAGCAGTACTTC | CASSPTYASSEQYF
TRBJ2-3 | NA | TRBV20-1 | TRBD2 | TGCAGTGCAGGGACTAGCGGGAGGGGCACAGATACGCAGTATTTT | CSAGTSGRGTDTQYF
TRBJ2-5 | few | TRBV7-2 | NA | TGTGCCAGCAGCTTAGTACAGGGAGAGACCCAGTACTTC | CASSLVQGETQYF
TRBJ2-3 | many | TRBV7-3 | TRBD2 | TGTGCCAGCAGCTCACTAGCGGGGGGTAATACGCAGTATTTT | CASSSLAGGNTQYF
TRBJ1-2 | few | TRBV4-1 | NA | TGCGCCAGCAGCCAAGATTGGGGGGTCGGCGGCTACACCTTC | CASSQDWGVGGYTF
TRBJ2-7 | NA | TRBV7-9 | NA | TGTGCCAGCAGCTTAGACCACATCAGCTCCTACAATGAGCAGTACTTC | CASSLDHISSYNEQYF
TRBJ2-3 | NA | TRBV24-1 | NA | TGTGCCACCAGTGGTCGGAGTAGCGAGGATACGCAGTATTTT | CATSGRSSEDTQYF
TRBJ2-1 | many | TRBV7-9 | TRBD2 | TGTGCCAGCAGCTCCAAAGGCGTAGCGGGATGGGGCGATGAGCAGTTCTTC | CASSSKGVAGWGDEQFF
TRBJ2-2 | NA | TRBV5-1 | NA | TGCGCCAGCAGCTTGGATTGGCGCGGCACCGGGGAGCTGTTTTTT | CASSLDWRGTGELFF
TRBJ2-1 | few | TRBV7-3 | NA | TGTGCCAGCAGCTTAAACGGGAGAGGGGACAATGAGCAGTTCTTC | CASSLNGRGDNEQFF
TRBJ2-1 | NA | TRBV2 | NA | TGTGCCAGCAGTGCGACCACGTCCAATGAGCAGTTCTTC | CASSATTSNEQFF
TRBJ2-1 | many | TRBV2 | TRBD2 | TGTGCCAGCAGTGAAGTTCGACTAGCGGGAGGCTATGAGCAGTTCTTC | CASSEVRLAGGYEQFF
TRBJ2-7 | few | TRBV20-1 | NA | TGCAGTGCTAGCCCCGGGGGTTCGACCTACGAGCAGTACTTC | CSASPGGSTYEQYF
TRBJ2-5 | NA | TRBV7-2 | NA | TGTGCCAGCAGCTTACCGTTTAGGCAAGAGACCCAGTACTTC | CASSLPFRQETQYF
TRBJ2-1 | NA | TRBV20-1 | NA | TGCAGTGCTAGAGATCCCCAGGTCCACAATGAGCAGTTCTTC | CSARDPQVHNEQFF
TRBJ2-3 | NA | TRBV6-6 | TRBD2 | TGTGCCAGCAGTAACCCGACTAGCGGACTGTCAGATACGCAGTATTTT | CASSNPTSGLSDTQYF
TRBJ2-6 | few | TRBV2 | NA | TGTGCCAGCAGTGTCGTCAGTAGGGCCAACGTCCTGACTTTC | CASSVVSRANVLTF
TRBJ1-4 | NA | TRBV29-1 | NA | TGCAGCGTTGGTTCCCCGCCGGGGTCTAATGAAAGACTGTTTTTT | CSVGSPPGSNERLFF
TRBJ2-1 | NA | TRBV5-1 | NA | TGCGCCAGCAGCTTACAGGTAGAGCAGTTCTTC | CASSLQVEQFF
TRBJ2-1 | NA | TRBV29-1 | NA | TGCAGCGTTGTTTCCAAGCCTCGAAGGCAGTTCTTC | CSVVSKPRRQFF
TRBJ2-7 | NA | TRBV6-6 | NA | TGTGCCAGCAGCCCGGCGGACGAGCAGTACTTC | CASSPADEQYF
TRBJ2-3 | NA | TRBV7-2 | NA | TGTGCCAGCAGCTTAAAGATGACAGATACGCAGTATTTT | CASSLKMTDTQYF
TRBJ1-2 | NA | TRBV3-1 | NA | TGTGCCAGCAGCCCGCGAAACCCTATGCTCTATGGCTACACCTTC | CASSPRNPMLYGYTF
TRBJ2-3 | NA | TRBV29-1 | NA | TGCAGCGTTGGAGGCGTAAACACAGATACGCAGTATTTT | CSVGGVNTDTQYF
TRBJ1-6 | few | TRBV9 | NA | TGTGCCAGCAGTCCAGGGACGGATTCACCCCTCCACTTT | CASSPGTDSPLHF